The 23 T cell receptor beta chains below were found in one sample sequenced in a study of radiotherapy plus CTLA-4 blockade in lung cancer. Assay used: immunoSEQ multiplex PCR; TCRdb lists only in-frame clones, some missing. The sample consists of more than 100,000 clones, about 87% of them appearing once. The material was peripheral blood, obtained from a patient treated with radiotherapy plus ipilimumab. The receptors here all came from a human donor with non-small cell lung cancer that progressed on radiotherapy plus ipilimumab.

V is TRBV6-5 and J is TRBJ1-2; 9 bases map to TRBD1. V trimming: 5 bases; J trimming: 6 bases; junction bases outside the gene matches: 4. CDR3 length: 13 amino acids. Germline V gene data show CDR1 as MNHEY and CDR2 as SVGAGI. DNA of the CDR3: TGTGCCAGCAGTCCCGGGACAGGGCATGGCTACACCTTC. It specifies CASSPGTGHGYTF.

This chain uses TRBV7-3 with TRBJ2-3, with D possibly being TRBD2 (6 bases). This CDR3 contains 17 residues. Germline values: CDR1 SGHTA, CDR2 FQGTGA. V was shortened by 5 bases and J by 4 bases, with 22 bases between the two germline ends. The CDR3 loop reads CASSTIPRDWGADTQYF. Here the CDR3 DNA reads TGTGCCAGCAGCACAATCCCCCGGGACTGGGGCGCAGATACGCAGTATTTT.

CDR3 nucleotides: TGTGCCAGCAGCTTGGGGGGGGAGCAAGGCACAGATACGCAGTATTTT. This translates into CASSLGGEQGTDTQYF. The chain uses TRBV5-4 and TRBJ2-3; possibly TRBD2 for D (6 bases). Trimming removed 0 bases at V and 1 base at J, with 12 bases between. This CDR3 has 16 amino acids. The V gene's germline CDR1 is SGHNT and CDR2 YYREEE (reference sequence).

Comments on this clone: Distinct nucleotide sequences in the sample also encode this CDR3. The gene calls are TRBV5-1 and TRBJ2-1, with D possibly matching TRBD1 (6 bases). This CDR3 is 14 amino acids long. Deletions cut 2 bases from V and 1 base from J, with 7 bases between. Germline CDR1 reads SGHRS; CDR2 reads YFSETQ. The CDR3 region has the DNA TGCGCCAGCAGCTTAGGACAGTCCTACAATGAGCAGTTCTTC. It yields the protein CASSLGQSYNEQFF.

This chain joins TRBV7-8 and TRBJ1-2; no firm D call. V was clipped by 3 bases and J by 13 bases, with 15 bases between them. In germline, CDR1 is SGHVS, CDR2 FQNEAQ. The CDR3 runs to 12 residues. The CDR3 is CASSFGFSATTF. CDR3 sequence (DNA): TGTGCCAGCAGCTTTGGTTTCAGTGCGACCACCTTC.

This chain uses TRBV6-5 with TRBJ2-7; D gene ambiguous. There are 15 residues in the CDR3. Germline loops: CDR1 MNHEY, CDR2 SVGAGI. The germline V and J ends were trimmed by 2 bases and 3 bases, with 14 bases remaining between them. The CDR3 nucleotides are TGTGCCAGCAGTTACGATGGATCAACGGGCTACGAGCAGTACTTC. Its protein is CASSYDGSTGYEQYF.

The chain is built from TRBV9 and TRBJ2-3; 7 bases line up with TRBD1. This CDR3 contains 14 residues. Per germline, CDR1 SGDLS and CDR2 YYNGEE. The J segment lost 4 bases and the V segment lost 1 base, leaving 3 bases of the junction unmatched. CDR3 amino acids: CASSVRGRPDTQYF. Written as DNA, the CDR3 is TGTGCCAGCAGCGTAAGGGGGCGGCCAGATACGCAGTATTTT.

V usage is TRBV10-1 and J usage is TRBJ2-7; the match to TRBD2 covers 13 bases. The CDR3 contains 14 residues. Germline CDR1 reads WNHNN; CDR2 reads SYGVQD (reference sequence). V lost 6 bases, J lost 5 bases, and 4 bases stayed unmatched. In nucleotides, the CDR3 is TGCGCCAGCAGCTTAGGACTAGCGGGAGACGAGCAGTACTTC. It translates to CASSLGLAGDEQYF.

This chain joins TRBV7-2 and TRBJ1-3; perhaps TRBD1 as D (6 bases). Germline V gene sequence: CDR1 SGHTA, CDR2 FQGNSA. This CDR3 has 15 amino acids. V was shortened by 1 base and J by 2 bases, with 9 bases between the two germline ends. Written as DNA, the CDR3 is TGTGCCAGCAGCTTAGACGCAGGGGCTGGAAACACCATATATTTT. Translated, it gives CASSLDAGAGNTIYF.

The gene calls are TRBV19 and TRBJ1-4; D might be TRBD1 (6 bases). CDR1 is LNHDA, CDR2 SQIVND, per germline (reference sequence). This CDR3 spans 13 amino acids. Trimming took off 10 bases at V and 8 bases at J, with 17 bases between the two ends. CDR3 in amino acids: CATGGDKTEKLFF. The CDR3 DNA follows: TGTGCCACCGGGGGGGACAAAACGGAAAAACTGTTTTTT.

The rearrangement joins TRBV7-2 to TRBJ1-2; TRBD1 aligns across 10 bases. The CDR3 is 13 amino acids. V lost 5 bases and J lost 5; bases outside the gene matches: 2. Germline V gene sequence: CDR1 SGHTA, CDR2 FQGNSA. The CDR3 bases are TGTGCCAGCAGCCGGGGACAGGGGTATGGCTACACCTTC. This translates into CASSRGQGYGYTF.

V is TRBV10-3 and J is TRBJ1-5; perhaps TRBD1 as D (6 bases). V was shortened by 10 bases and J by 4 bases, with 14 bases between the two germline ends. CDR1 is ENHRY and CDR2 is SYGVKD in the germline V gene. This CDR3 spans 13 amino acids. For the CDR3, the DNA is TGTGCCACGCGACCGGACAGAAATCAGCCCCAGCATTTT. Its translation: CATRPDRNQPQHF.

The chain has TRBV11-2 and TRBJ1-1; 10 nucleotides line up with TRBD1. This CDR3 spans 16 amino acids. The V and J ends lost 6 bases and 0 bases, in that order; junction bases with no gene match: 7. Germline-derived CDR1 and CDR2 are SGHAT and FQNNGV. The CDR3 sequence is CASRYGTGVMNTEAFF. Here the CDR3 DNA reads TGTGCCAGCAGATACGGGACAGGGGTGATGAACACTGAAGCTTTCTTT.

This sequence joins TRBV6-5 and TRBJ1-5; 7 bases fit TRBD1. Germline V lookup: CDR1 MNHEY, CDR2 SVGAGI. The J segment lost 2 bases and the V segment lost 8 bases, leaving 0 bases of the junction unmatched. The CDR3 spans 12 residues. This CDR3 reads CASGQGNQPQHF. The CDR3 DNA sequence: TGTGCCAGCGGACAGGGCAATCAGCCCCAGCATTTT.

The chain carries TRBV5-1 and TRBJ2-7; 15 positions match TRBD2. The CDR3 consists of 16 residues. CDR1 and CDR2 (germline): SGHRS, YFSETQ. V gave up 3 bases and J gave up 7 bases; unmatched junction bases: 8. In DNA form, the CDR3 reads TGCGCCAGCAGCTCCTGGACTAGCGGGAGGGGCGGTGAGCAGTACTTC. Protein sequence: CASSSWTSGRGGEQYF.

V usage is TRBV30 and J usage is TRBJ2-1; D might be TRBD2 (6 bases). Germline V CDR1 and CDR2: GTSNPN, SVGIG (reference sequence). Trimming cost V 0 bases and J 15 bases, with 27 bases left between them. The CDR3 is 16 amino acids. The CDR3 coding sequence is TGTGCCTGGAGTGTATTCTGGAGTGGACCACCTCGGGAGTCGTTCTTC. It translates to CAWSVFWSGPPRESFF.

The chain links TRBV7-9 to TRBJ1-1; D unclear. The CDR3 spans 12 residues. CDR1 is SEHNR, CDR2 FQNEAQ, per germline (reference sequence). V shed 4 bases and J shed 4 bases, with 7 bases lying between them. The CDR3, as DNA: TGTGCCAGCAGCTCTCCGGGCACTGAAGCTTTCTTT. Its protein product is CASSSPGTEAFF.

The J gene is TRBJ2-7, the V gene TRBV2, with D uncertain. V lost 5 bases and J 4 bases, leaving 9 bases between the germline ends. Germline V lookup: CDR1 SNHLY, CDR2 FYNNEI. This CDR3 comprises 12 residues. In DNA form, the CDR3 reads TGTGCCAGCAGTACGAACAGTTACGAGCAGTACTTC. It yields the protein CASSTNSYEQYF. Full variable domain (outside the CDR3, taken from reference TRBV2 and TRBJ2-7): EPEVTQTPSHQVTQMGQEVILRCVPISNHLYFYWYRQILGQKVEFLVSFYNNEISEKSEIFDDQFSVERPDGSNFTLKIRSTKLEDSAMYFCASSTNSYEQYFGPGTRLTVT.

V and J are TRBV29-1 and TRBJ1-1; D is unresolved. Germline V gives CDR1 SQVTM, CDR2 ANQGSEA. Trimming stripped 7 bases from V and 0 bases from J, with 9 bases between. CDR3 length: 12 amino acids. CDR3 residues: CSAAGLNTEAFF. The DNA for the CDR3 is TGCAGCGCCGCGGGGTTGAACACTGAAGCTTTCTTT.

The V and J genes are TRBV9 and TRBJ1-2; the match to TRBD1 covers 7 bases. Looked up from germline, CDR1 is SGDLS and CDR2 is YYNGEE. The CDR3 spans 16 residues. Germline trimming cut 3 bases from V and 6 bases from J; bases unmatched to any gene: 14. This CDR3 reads CASSGDLPTGKNGYTF. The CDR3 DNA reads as TGTGCCAGCAGCGGAGACCTACCGACAGGGAAGAATGGCTACACCTTC. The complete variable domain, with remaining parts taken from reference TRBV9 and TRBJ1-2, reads DSGVTQTPKHLITATGQRVTLRCSPRSGDLSVYWYQQSLDQGLQFLIQYYNGEERAKGNILERFSAQQFPDLHSELNLSSLELGDSALYFCASSGDLPTGKNGYTFGSGTRLTVV.

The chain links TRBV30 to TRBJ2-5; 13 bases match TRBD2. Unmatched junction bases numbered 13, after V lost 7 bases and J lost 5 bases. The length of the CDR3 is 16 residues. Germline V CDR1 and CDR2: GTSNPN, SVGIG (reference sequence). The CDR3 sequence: CASGLAGASIRETQYF. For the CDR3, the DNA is TGTGCCTCCGGACTAGCGGGAGCGTCAATTCGGGAGACCCAGTACTTC.

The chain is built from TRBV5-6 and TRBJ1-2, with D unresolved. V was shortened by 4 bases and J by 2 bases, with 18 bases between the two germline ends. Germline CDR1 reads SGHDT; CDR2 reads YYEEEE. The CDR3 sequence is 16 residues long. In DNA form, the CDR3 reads TGTGCCAGCAGCCTACCGGGCCCCGATCTAAACTATGGCTACACCTTC. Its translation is CASSLPGPDLNYGYTF.

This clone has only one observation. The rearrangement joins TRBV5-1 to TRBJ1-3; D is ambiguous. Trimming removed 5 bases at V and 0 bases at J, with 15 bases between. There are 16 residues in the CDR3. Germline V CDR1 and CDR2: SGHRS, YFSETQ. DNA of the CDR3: TGCGCCAGCAGTGTCACCGGGGATCTCTCTGGAAACACCATATATTTT. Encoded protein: CASSVTGDLSGNTIYF.